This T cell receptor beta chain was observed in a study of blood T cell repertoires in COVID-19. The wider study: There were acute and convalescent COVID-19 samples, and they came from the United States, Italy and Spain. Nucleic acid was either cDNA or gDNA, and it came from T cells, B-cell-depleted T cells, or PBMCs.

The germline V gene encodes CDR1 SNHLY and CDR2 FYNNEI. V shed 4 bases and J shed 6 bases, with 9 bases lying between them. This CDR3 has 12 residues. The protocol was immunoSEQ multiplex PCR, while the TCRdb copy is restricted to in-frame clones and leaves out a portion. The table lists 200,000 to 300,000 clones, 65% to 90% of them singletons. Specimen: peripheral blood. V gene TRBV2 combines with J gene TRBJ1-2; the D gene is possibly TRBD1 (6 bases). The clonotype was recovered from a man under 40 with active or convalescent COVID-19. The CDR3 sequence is CASSARGDGYTF. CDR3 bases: TGTGCCAGCAGTGCCAGGGGAGATGGCTACACCTTC.